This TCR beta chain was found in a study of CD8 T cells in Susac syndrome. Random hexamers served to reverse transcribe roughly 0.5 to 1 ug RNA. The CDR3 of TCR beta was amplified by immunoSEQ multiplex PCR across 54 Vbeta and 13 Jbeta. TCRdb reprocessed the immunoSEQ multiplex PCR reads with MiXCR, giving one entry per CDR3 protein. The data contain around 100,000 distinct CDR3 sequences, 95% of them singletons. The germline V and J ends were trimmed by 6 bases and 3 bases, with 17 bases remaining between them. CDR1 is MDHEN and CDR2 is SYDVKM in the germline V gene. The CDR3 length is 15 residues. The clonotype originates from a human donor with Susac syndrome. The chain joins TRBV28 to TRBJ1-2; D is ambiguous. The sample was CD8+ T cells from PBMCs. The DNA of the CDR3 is TGTGCCAGCAGCCCCTTCCTCCAGGAGTACTATGGCTACACCTTC. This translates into CASSPFLQEYYGYTF.